These 23 T cell receptor beta chains came from one sample sequenced in a study of blood T cell repertoires in COVID-19. Using immunoSEQ multiplex PCR, the repertoire was profiled, and TCRdb retains in-frame clones only, with some absent. The data contain around 620,000 clones, 75% to 90% of them singletons. The sample was peripheral blood. Every receptor here comes from a woman between 18 and 29 years old with acute or convalescent COVID-19.

The chain has TRBV7-2 and TRBJ2-2, with 9 bases identical to TRBD2. The germline gives CDR1 SGHTA, CDR2 FQGNSA. The CDR3 loop spans 16 amino acids. V lost 6 bases to trimming and J lost 7 bases; unmatched junction nucleotides: 12. Written as DNA, the CDR3 is TGTGCCAGCAGGCCCTCTGCGGGGGGGCTTGGCGGGGAGCTGTTTTTT. Its translation: CASRPSAGGLGGELFF.

The chain links TRBV30 to TRBJ2-3; D gene unclear. The length of the CDR3 is 13 residues. Germline CDR1 and CDR2: GTSNPN and SVGIG (reference sequence). Trimming took off 4 bases at V and 2 bases at J, with 10 bases between the two ends. The CDR3 loop reads CAWNAVPTDTQYF. CDR3 nucleotide sequence: TGTGCCTGGAACGCGGTCCCCACAGATACGCAGTATTTT.

This clone was seen only once. The chain employs TRBV5-1 and TRBJ1-5; no clear D. This CDR3 comprises 15 residues. V was trimmed by 4 bases and J by 0 bases, leaving 11 bases between them. The germline gives CDR1 SGHRS, CDR2 YFSETQ. This CDR3 reads CASSPNGNSNQPQHF. The DNA for the CDR3 is TGCGCCAGCAGCCCAAACGGTAATAGCAATCAGCCCCAGCATTTT.

The genes are TRBV12-3 or TRBV12-4 and TRBJ2-7; 8 bases fit TRBD2. J was trimmed by 6 bases and V by 4 bases; bases with no gene match: 5. The CDR3 has 13 amino acids. The CDR3: CASSWGLVAEQYF. CDR3 bases: TGTGCCAGCAGTTGGGGACTAGTTGCCGAGCAGTACTTC.

The V call is TRBV29-1, the J call TRBJ1-2, with D unclear. The CDR3 consists of 14 residues. Germline-derived CDR1 and CDR2 are SQVTM and ANQGSEA. Trimming cost V 2 bases and J 7 bases, with 17 bases left between them. This CDR3 is CSVESWSGVAGYTF. The CDR3 DNA reads TGCAGCGTTGAAAGCTGGTCCGGGGTAGCTGGCTACACCTTC.

This chain uses TRBV19 with TRBJ1-2; possibly TRBD1 for D (5 bases). Germline values: CDR1 LNHDA, CDR2 SQIVND (reference sequence). V lost 7 bases, J lost 2 bases, and 17 bases lay in between. This CDR3 spans 15 amino acids. Here the CDR3 DNA reads TGTGCCAGTATCGGGGGAATACCAAAGAACTATGGCTACACCTTC. Its protein is CASIGGIPKNYGYTF.

Only a few counts were recorded for this clone. The rearrangement joins TRBV29-1 to TRBJ1-2, with D unclear. Trimming stripped 7 bases from V and 5 bases from J, with 11 bases between. This CDR3 has 11 residues. The germline gives CDR1 SQVTM, CDR2 ANQGSEA. In DNA form, the CDR3 reads TGCAGCGCCGCCCGGGGTTATGGCTACACCTTC. Amino acid sequence: CSAARGYGYTF.

The J gene is TRBJ2-5, the V gene TRBV9, with 9 bases matching TRBD2. With V trimmed by 0 bases and J by 3 bases, 12 bases remained unmatched. Germline CDR1 is SGDLS and CDR2 is YYNGEE. CDR3 length equals 18 residues. CDR3 residues: CASSVGPPTSGLEETQYF. CDR3 DNA sequence: TGTGCCAGCAGCGTAGGACCCCCGACTAGCGGCCTCGAAGAGACCCAGTACTTC.

This sequence joins TRBV7-2 and TRBJ2-2, with a possible D match to TRBD2 (6 bases). The germline gives CDR1 SGHTA, CDR2 FQGNSA. V was clipped by 7 bases and J by 6 bases, with 18 bases between them. The CDR3 spans 15 residues. The CDR3 spells CASTRPGVYAGELFF. In nucleotides, the CDR3 is TGTGCCAGCACCCGCCCGGGGGTGTATGCCGGGGAGCTGTTTTTT. Using reference TRBV7-2 and TRBJ2-2 for the parts outside the CDR3, the full variable domain is GAGVSQSPSNKVTEKGKDVELRCDPISGHTALYWYRQSLGQGLEFLIYFQGNSAPDKSGLPSDRFSAERTGGSVSTLTIQRTQQEDSAVYLCASTRPGVYAGELFFGEGSRLTVL.

The chain is built from TRBV29-1 and TRBJ2-5; TRBD1 might be the D (6 bases). V gave up 3 bases and J gave up 1 base, with 18 bases separating them. The CDR3 sequence is 16 residues long. Looked up from germline, CDR1 is SQVTM and CDR2 is ANQGSEA. The CDR3 reads CSVDTGFSGTQETQYF. The CDR3 DNA is TGCAGCGTTGACACAGGGTTCTCCGGGACCCAAGAGACCCAGTACTTC.

This CDR3 reads CASSQDQAGSAFF. The CDR3 DNA is TGTGCCAGCAGCCAAGATCAGGCAGGGTCTGCTTTCTTT. The J gene is TRBJ1-1, the V gene TRBV3-1 (or the pseudogene TRBV3-2); maybe TRBD1 (5 bases). V was shortened by 0 bases and J by 11 bases, with 13 bases between the two germline ends. The CDR3 length is 13 residues. Germline V gene lookup returns CDR1 LGHDT and CDR2 YNNKEL (reference sequence).

The chain couples TRBV7-2 to TRBJ1-5, with TRBD1 as a possible D gene (5 bases). The CDR3 totals 15 residues. With 1 base removed from V and 6 bases from J, the gap between germline ends came to 13 bases. CDR1 and CDR2 (germline): SGHTA, FQGNSA. This CDR3 is CASSLGFRAPQPQHF. CDR3 bases: TGTGCCAGCAGCTTAGGATTCAGGGCCCCTCAGCCCCAGCATTTT.

This chain connects TRBV5-4 to TRBJ2-3; 10 bases match TRBD2. The CDR3 runs 18 residues. J was trimmed by 1 base and V by 2 bases; bases with no gene match: 10. Per germline, CDR1 SGHNT and CDR2 YYREEE (reference sequence). The CDR3 protein is CASSLGLSGGARTDTQYF. For the CDR3, the DNA is TGTGCCAGCAGCTTAGGGTTAAGCGGGGGGGCTCGCACAGATACGCAGTATTTT. Supplemented by reference TRBV5-4 and TRBJ2-3, the full variable domain reads ETGVTQSPTHLIKTRGQQVTLRCSSQSGHNTVSWYQQALGQGPQFIFQYYREEENGRGNFPPRFSGLQFPNYSSELNVNALELDDSALYLCASSLGLSGGARTDTQYFGPGTRLTVL.

CDR3 loop: CASNLRDTNTEAFF. The CDR3 nucleotides read TGCGCCAGTAACCTACGGGACACAAACACTGAAGCTTTCTTT. This sequence joins TRBV5-1 and TRBJ1-1, with D maybe TRBD1 (6 bases). V lost 8 bases, J lost 2 bases, and 16 bases lay in between. The CDR3 has 14 residues. Germline CDR1 reads SGHRS; CDR2 reads YFSETQ.

The J gene is TRBJ2-3, the V gene TRBV19; 7 bases map to TRBD1. Germline V lookup: CDR1 LNHDA, CDR2 SQIVND (reference sequence). CDR3 size: 14 residues. With 5 bases clipped from V and 0 bases from J, the junction kept 2 bases outside the gene matches. The CDR3, as DNA: TGTGCCAGTAGTGGGGGACAGAGCACAGATACGCAGTATTTT. Translating gives CASSGGQSTDTQYF. Together with reference TRBV19 and TRBJ2-3, the CDR3 gives the full variable domain: DGGITQSPKYLFRKEGQNVTLSCEQNLNHDAMYWYRQDPGQGLRLIYYSQIVNDFQKGDIAEGYSVSREKKESFPLTVTSAQKNPTAFYLCASSGGQSTDTQYFGPGTRLTVL.

The chain carries TRBV4-1 and TRBJ1-1; 7 bases map to TRBD1. CDR3 length equals 15 residues. Germline CDR1 and CDR2: MGHRA and YSYEKL. Trimming at V came to 3 bases and at J to 1 base, leaving 5 bases not matched to a gene. The CDR3 coding sequence is TGCGCCAGCAGCCAGCTGGGACAGAAGAACACTGAAGCTTTCTTT. Protein product: CASSQLGQKNTEAFF.

The chain uses TRBV6-5 and TRBJ1-4, with D perhaps TRBD1 (5 bases). CDR1 is MNHEY, CDR2 SVGAGI, per germline. Deletions cut 4 bases from V and 4 bases from J, with 7 bases between. The CDR3 sequence is 13 residues long. Here the CDR3 reads CASSFDSNEKLFF. DNA of the CDR3: TGTGCCAGCAGTTTTGACAGTAATGAAAAACTGTTTTTT.

V is TRBV27 and J is TRBJ1-6; D call uncertain. CDR1 and CDR2 (germline): MNHEY, SMNVEV (reference sequence). V was pared by 3 bases and J by 10 bases, with 13 bases between. CDR3 length: 14 residues. Here the CDR3 reads CASSLRGRESPLHF. The CDR3, as DNA: TGTGCCAGCAGTTTGCGGGGAAGGGAATCACCCCTCCACTTT.

The chain links TRBV5-1 to TRBJ2-3; 7 positions match TRBD2. The CDR3 sequence is 18 residues long. In germline, CDR1 is SGHRS, CDR2 YFSETQ. Trimming removed 7 bases from V and 0 bases from J; junction bases left unmatched: 17. The DNA of the CDR3 is TGCGCCAGCTCAAACTCCCGACTAGCCAAACATAGCACAGATACGCAGTATTTT. Its protein is CASSNSRLAKHSTDTQYF.

This clone is a singleton in its sample. This chain connects TRBV24-1 to TRBJ1-1; D gene unclear. The V gene lost 4 bases and the J gene lost 5 bases, with 10 bases spanning the gap. The CDR3 consists of 13 residues. Germline assignment: CDR1 KGHDR and CDR2 SFDVKD. CDR3: CATSEEDWTEAFF. CDR3 DNA sequence: TGTGCCACCAGTGAGGAGGATTGGACTGAAGCTTTCTTT.

J is TRBJ1-1 and V is TRBV19; 11 bases fit TRBD1. Germline CDR1 is LNHDA and CDR2 is SQIVND (reference sequence). CDR3 length equals 16 residues. The V segment lost 8 bases and the J segment 4 bases; nucleotides outside the gene matches: 12. The chain's CDR3 is CASSQGQGVGSTEAFF. CDR3 bases: TGTGCCAGTTCTCAGGGACAGGGGGTCGGGAGCACTGAAGCTTTCTTT.

This clone was picked up one time. This chain joins TRBV28 and TRBJ1-5; 7 bases fit TRBD1. The V gene end was trimmed by 6 bases and the J gene end by 7 bases; junction bases not matched to a gene: 18. The germline V gene encodes CDR1 MDHEN and CDR2 SYDVKM. The CDR3 runs to 17 residues. The CDR3, as DNA: TGTGCCAGCAGCACCGATGCCCGACAGGGTGGGAGACAGCCCCAGCATTTT. Its translation is CASSTDARQGGRQPQHF.

CDR3 region: CASSPPLTSVRGLGEDTQYF. CDR3 bases: TGTGCCAGCAGCCCACCCCTAACTAGCGTTCGGGGGCTCGGGGAGGATACGCAGTATTTT. The chain links TRBV14 to TRBJ2-3, with D possibly being TRBD2 (7 bases). The V gene's germline CDR1 is SGHDN and CDR2 FVKESK. CDR3 length: 20 residues. V gave up 4 bases and J gave up 6 bases, with 32 bases separating them.